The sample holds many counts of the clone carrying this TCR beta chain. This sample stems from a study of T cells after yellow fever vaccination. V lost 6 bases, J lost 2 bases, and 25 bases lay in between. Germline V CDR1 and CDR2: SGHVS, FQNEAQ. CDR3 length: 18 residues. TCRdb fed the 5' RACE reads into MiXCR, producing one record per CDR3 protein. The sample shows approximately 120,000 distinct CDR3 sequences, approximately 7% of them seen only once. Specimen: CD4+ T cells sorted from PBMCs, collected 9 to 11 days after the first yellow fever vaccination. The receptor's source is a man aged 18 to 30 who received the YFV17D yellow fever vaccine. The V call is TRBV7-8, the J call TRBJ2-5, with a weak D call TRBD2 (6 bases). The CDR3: CASSKPGAGLSQQETQYF. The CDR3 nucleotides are TGTGCCAGCAGTAAGCCCGGGGCGGGACTGAGCCAACAAGAGACCCAGTACTTC. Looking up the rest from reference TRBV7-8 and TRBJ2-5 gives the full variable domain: GAGVSQSPRYKVAKRGQDVALRCDPISGHVSLFWYQQALGQGPEFLTYFQNEAQLDKSGLPSDRFFAERPEGSVSTLKIQRTQQEDSAVYLCASSKPGAGLSQQETQYFGPGTRLLVL.